This T cell receptor (beta chain) was observed in a study of blood T cell repertoires in COVID-19. V lost 3 bases to trimming and J lost 5 bases, with 13 bases between them. The CDR3 totals 14 residues. Per the germline V gene, CDR1 is KGHSH and CDR2 is LQKENI. How the authors handled the data: Amplification of reference gene primers provided the estimated nucleated cell counts. Using immunoSEQ multiplex PCR, the repertoire was profiled, and TCRdb retains in-frame clones only, with some absent. From that table come the V and J calls and clone size; the DNA was used to work out D and trimming. The repertoire includes over 150,000 clones, roughly nine tenths of them detected once, and 20% sits in the top ten.

The chain combines TRBV18 with TRBJ1-1; D unclear. The sequence was collected from a man between 65 and 85 years old with active or convalescent COVID-19. Source material: peripheral blood. CDR3 region: CASSPNARLTEAFF. CDR3 in DNA: TGTGCCAGCTCACCCAACGCACGGTTGACTGAAGCTTTCTTT.